This is a list of T cell receptor beta chains from one sample in a study of T cells in Graves' hyperthyroidism and ophthalmopathy. TCRdb processed the multiplex PCR reads anew with MiXCR; each CDR3 protein has one entry. The sample holds about 360,000 distinct CDR3 sequences, under 20% seen once. Sequenced input: blood. The receptors derive from a woman younger than 35 with Graves' hyperthyroidism. Each CDR3 is given with its conserved first and last residue. D genes are given only for firm matches. Clone size, where shown, is once, few, many, or a class for clones that have expanded.

j_gene: TRBJ2-7
abundance: many
d_gene: NA
v_gene: TRBV12-3/TRBV12-4
CDR3nt: TGTGCCAGCAGCCGCTACGAGCAGTACTTC
CDR3aa: CASSRYEQYF

j_gene: TRBJ2-7
abundance: NA
d_gene: NA
v_gene: TRBV2
CDR3nt: TGTGCCAGCAGTGAAAGTCTGGGGCAGGTAATATACGAGCGGTACTTC
CDR3aa: CASSESLGQVIYERYF

j_gene: TRBJ1-5
abundance: many
d_gene: NA
v_gene: TRBV10-3
CDR3nt: TGTGCCATCAGACAGCAGGGACGTAATCAGCCCCAGCATTTT
CDR3aa: CAIRQQGRNQPQHF

j_gene: TRBJ1-1
abundance: NA
d_gene: NA
v_gene: TRBV3-1
CDR3nt: TGTGCCAGCAGCCAATCGTACGGAGCCGCCCGTATGCTCACTGAAGCTTTCTTT
CDR3aa: CASSQSYGAARMLTEAFF

j_gene: TRBJ2-3
abundance: many
d_gene: NA
v_gene: TRBV6-1
CDR3nt: TGTGCCAGCAGTGAAAACTTGTTGGAGGTGCAGTATTTT
CDR3aa: CASSENLLEVQYF

j_gene: TRBJ1-1
abundance: many
d_gene: TRBD1
v_gene: TRBV5-1
CDR3nt: TGCGCCAGCAGCTTTTGGGGACAGACTGAAGCTTTCTTT
CDR3aa: CASSFWGQTEAFF

j_gene: TRBJ1-2
abundance: NA
d_gene: TRBD1
v_gene: TRBV12-3/TRBV12-4
CDR3nt: TGTGCCAGCAGTTCTGACGGGACAGGTTCCTATGGCTACACCTTC
CDR3aa: CASSSDGTGSYGYTF

j_gene: TRBJ2-7
abundance: NA
d_gene: TRBD1
v_gene: TRBV6-2/TRBV6-3
CDR3nt: TGTGCCAGCAGTTACAAACAGGGGGCCTACGAGCAGTACTTC
CDR3aa: CASSYKQGAYEQYF

j_gene: TRBJ2-5
abundance: many
d_gene: NA
v_gene: TRBV6-5
CDR3nt: TGTGCCAGCAGCTACTCGAGGACAGATGAGACCCAGTACTTC
CDR3aa: CASSYSRTDETQYF

j_gene: TRBJ2-7
abundance: many
d_gene: NA
v_gene: TRBV5-1
CDR3nt: TGCGCCAGCAGCTTGGGTGGGAACCTCGGCGAGCAGTACTTC
CDR3aa: CASSLGGNLGEQYF

j_gene: TRBJ1-2
abundance: many
d_gene: NA
v_gene: TRBV29-1
CDR3nt: TGCAGCGTTGTGAGGGCAGGGAGGGATGGCTACACCTTC
CDR3aa: CSVVRAGRDGYTF

j_gene: TRBJ1-1
abundance: NA
d_gene: NA
v_gene: TRBV27
CDR3nt: TGTGCCAGCAGTTCCGCAGGGCTTAGTAACACTGAAGCTTTCTTT
CDR3aa: CASSSAGLSNTEAFF

j_gene: TRBJ1-2
abundance: many
d_gene: NA
v_gene: TRBV27
CDR3nt: TGTGCCAGCAGGGGCACGGGACGGATTAACTATGGCTACACCTTC
CDR3aa: CASRGTGRINYGYTF

j_gene: TRBJ2-5
abundance: many
d_gene: TRBD2
v_gene: TRBV2
CDR3nt: TGTGCCGGTTATTCTAGCGGGGGTAAACAAGAGACCCAGTACTTC
CDR3aa: CAGYSSGGKQETQYF

j_gene: TRBJ2-7
abundance: many
d_gene: TRBD2
v_gene: TRBV20-1
CDR3nt: TGCAGTGCGCGGACTAGCGGGGGTTCCTACGAGCAGTACTTC
CDR3aa: CSARTSGGSYEQYF

j_gene: TRBJ1-5
abundance: few
d_gene: TRBD1
v_gene: TRBV2
CDR3nt: TGTGCCAGCAGACGCAGGACAGGGGGCGACAATCAGCCCCAGCATTTT
CDR3aa: CASRRRTGGDNQPQHF

j_gene: TRBJ2-7
abundance: many
d_gene: NA
v_gene: TRBV11-2
CDR3nt: TGTGCCAGCAGCTTATGGGTGCGAGGGGAGGAGCAGTACTTC
CDR3aa: CASSLWVRGEEQYF

j_gene: TRBJ1-5
abundance: many
d_gene: TRBD1
v_gene: TRBV6-5
CDR3nt: TGTGCCAGCAGTTACACAGGGGGCGCGAGATATCAGCCCCAGCATTTT
CDR3aa: CASSYTGGARYQPQHF

j_gene: TRBJ1-5
abundance: NA
d_gene: NA
v_gene: TRBV24-1
CDR3nt: TGTGCCACCAGTGACGGTCCTCAACATAGCAATCAGCCCCAGCATTTT
CDR3aa: CATSDGPQHSNQPQHF

j_gene: TRBJ1-1
abundance: many
d_gene: NA
v_gene: TRBV3-1
CDR3nt: TGTGCCAGCAGCCAAGATACCGGGGCTTTCTTT
CDR3aa: CASSQDTGAFF

j_gene: TRBJ1-1
abundance: many
d_gene: NA
v_gene: TRBV19
CDR3nt: TGTGCCGGCCGGGAAACCTCCGGGAACACTGAAGCTTTCTTT
CDR3aa: CAGRETSGNTEAFF

j_gene: TRBJ1-1
abundance: many
d_gene: NA
v_gene: TRBV12-3/TRBV12-4
CDR3nt: TGTGCCAGCGGCACCGTACAAGCTTTCTTT
CDR3aa: CASGTVQAFF

j_gene: TRBJ1-2
abundance: many
d_gene: NA
v_gene: TRBV2
CDR3nt: TGTGCCAGCAGTGAATTGTCTGACAGGCCAGCTAACTATGGCTACACCTTC
CDR3aa: CASSELSDRPANYGYTF

j_gene: TRBJ2-5
abundance: many
d_gene: NA
v_gene: TRBV6-5
CDR3nt: TGTGCCAGCAGTTCTTACGGAGCGGCGCAAGAGACCCAGTACTTC
CDR3aa: CASSSYGAAQETQYF

j_gene: TRBJ1-1
abundance: many
d_gene: NA
v_gene: TRBV24-1
CDR3nt: TGTGCCACCAGTGACCCTAACAGGGCGGAAGCTTTCTTT
CDR3aa: CATSDPNRAEAFF

j_gene: TRBJ2-7
abundance: many
d_gene: NA
v_gene: TRBV11-2
CDR3nt: TGTGCCAGCCGCGGGGATACCGGGGCCTACGAGCAGTACTTC
CDR3aa: CASRGDTGAYEQYF

j_gene: TRBJ1-2
abundance: NA
d_gene: NA
v_gene: TRBV12-3/TRBV12-4
CDR3nt: TGTGCCAGCAGTTTTAATCCCGGGGCCCGTAACTATGGCTACACCTTC
CDR3aa: CASSFNPGARNYGYTF

j_gene: TRBJ1-1
abundance: many
d_gene: NA
v_gene: TRBV5-1
CDR3nt: TGCGCCAGCAGCAACACAGGGCCCCGAGGGAACACTGAAGCTTTCTTT
CDR3aa: CASSNTGPRGNTEAFF

j_gene: TRBJ1-2
abundance: few
d_gene: TRBD1
v_gene: TRBV19
CDR3nt: TGTGCCAGTAGTGCCGGGACAGATGGCTACACCTTC
CDR3aa: CASSAGTDGYTF

j_gene: TRBJ1-2
abundance: many
d_gene: NA
v_gene: TRBV13
CDR3nt: TGTGCCAGCAGCTGGACGGGTGGGGGGTATGGCTACACCTTC
CDR3aa: CASSWTGGGYGYTF

j_gene: TRBJ2-5
abundance: NA
d_gene: TRBD2
v_gene: TRBV27
CDR3nt: TGTGCCAGCAGATGGACTAGCGGGGAGGGACAAGAGACCCAGTACTTC
CDR3aa: CASRWTSGEGQETQYF

j_gene: TRBJ1-1
abundance: many
d_gene: TRBD1
v_gene: TRBV20-1
CDR3nt: TGCAGTGGGGCCATACAGGGGGGGACTGAAGCTTTCTTT
CDR3aa: CSGAIQGGTEAFF